This T cell receptor (beta chain) is drawn from a study of T cell changes during pregnancy in multiple sclerosis. The CDR3 has 15 amino acids. The ends were cut back, 0 bases at V and 0 bases at J, with 6 bases in the middle. Germline V lookup: CDR1 MGHRA, CDR2 YSYEKL. The repertoire was sequenced with immunoSEQ multiplex PCR; TCRdb's copy has only in-frame clones and lacks some. In the table there are about 100,000 clones, about nine tenths of which are singletons. The sequences come from peripheral blood, collected after pregnancy. The chain employs TRBV4-1 and TRBJ1-5; D unresolved. The source of this sequence is a female donor with multiple sclerosis, enrolled in a pregnancy study. CDR3: CASSQDLDSNQPQHF. The CDR3 nucleotides read TGCGCCAGCAGCCAAGATTTAGATAGCAATCAGCCCCAGCATTTT.